One T cell receptor (beta chain) is described in this entry. Assay used: immunoSEQ multiplex PCR; TCRdb lists only in-frame clones, some missing. Found here are around 98,000 clones, 87% of them singletons; the top ten hold roughly 4.3%. This entry is derived from a study of cytomegalovirus exposure and HLA in healthy donors. Germline V lookup: CDR1 LNHDA, CDR2 SQIVND (reference sequence). J was trimmed by 8 bases and V by 7 bases; bases with no gene match: 7. The length of the CDR3 is 12 residues. This clonotype originated in a woman between 25 and 40 years old in good health and CMV-seronegative. The J gene is TRBJ1-2, the V gene TRBV19; 7 bases fit TRBD1. The specimen sequenced was PBMCs. The CDR3 spells CASNDRAGGYTF. In DNA, the CDR3 is TGTGCCAGTAATGACAGGGCTGGCGGCTACACCTTC.